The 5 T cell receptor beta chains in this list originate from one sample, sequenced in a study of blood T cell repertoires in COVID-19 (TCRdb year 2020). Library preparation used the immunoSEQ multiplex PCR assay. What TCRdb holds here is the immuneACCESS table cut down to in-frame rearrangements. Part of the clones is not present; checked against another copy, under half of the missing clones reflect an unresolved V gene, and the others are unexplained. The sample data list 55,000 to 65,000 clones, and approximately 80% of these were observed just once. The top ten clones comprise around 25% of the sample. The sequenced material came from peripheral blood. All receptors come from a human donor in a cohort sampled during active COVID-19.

Here the CDR3 DNA reads TGCGCCAGCAGCGAAGGACACGGGCTAGCGGTTACCTACGAGCAGTACTTC. Its protein product is CASSEGHGLAVTYEQYF. The chain carries TRBV5-1 and TRBJ2-7; 7 nucleotides agree with TRBD2. Per the germline V gene, CDR1 is SGHRS and CDR2 is YFSETQ. The V segment lost 4 bases and the J segment 2 bases; nucleotides outside the gene matches: 15. CDR3 length equals 17 residues.

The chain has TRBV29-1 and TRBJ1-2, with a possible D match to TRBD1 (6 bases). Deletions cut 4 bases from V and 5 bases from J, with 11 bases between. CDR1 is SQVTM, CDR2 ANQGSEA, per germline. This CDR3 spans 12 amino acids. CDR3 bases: TGCAGCGTTGGGGGACAACAATATGGCTACACCTTC. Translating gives CSVGGQQYGYTF.

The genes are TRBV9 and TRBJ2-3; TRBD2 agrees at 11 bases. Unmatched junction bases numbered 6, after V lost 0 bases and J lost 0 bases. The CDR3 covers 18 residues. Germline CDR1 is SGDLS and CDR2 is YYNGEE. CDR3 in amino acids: CASSVAASGRPSTDTQYF. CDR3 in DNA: TGTGCCAGCAGCGTAGCTGCTAGCGGGAGGCCAAGCACAGATACGCAGTATTTT.

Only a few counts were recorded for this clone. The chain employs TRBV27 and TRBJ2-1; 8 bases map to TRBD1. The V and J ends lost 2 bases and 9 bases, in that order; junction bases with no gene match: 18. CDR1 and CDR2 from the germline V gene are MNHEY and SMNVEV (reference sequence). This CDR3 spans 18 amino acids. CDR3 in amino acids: CASSLKPPGQDLRGEQFF. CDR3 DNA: TGTGCCAGCAGTTTAAAACCCCCGGGACAGGATCTTAGGGGTGAGCAGTTCTTC.

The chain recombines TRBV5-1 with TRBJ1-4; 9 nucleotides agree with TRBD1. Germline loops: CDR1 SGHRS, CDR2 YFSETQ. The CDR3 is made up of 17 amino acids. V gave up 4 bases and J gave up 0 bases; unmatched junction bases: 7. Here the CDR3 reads CASSTHGQGTTNEKLFF. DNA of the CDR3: TGCGCCAGCAGCACGCACGGACAGGGGACAACTAATGAAAAACTGTTTTTT.